This is a list of T cell receptor beta chains from one sample in a study of cytomegalovirus exposure and HLA in healthy donors. Profiled with immunoSEQ multiplex PCR; TCRdb holds only in-frame clones, not every one. This sample carries 200,000 to 300,000 clones, 90% of them seen once, and the ten largest clones take 3% to 3.5%. Input material: PBMCs. These TCRs come from a woman aged 30 to 39 in good health and CMV-seronegative. CDR3s include the opening cysteine and the closing phenylalanine or tryptophan.

TRBV19	CASSIHPGTGVNEQFF
TRBV28	CASGTGGPLGYTF
TRBV4-3	CASSQGILMNTEAFF
TRBV5-1	CASALDTDTQYF
TRBV4-2	CASSQEREGLHTQYF
TRBV7-8	CASSLIGQLYEQYF
TRBV15	CATSKTGGMETQYF
TRBV7-2	CASSLAGAAANEQFF
TRBV28	CASSSQPEQYF
TRBV7-3	CASSSTGDGYTEAFF
TRBV19	CASSTTGYLYEQYF
TRBV29-1	CSARQGYEQYF
TRBV27	CASRGVGLHEQYF
TRBV27	CASSFEGRSYEQYF
TRBV29-1	CSVRRSYNEQFF
TRBV19	CASSIAGKIDGYTF
TRBV11-2	CASSFRRDNSYEQYF
TRBV7-9	CASSPLTGYGETQYF
TRBV28	CASRTTTGSSYEQYF
TRBV6-1	CASSSGTSTYEQYF
TRBV7-7	CASSTGQGWVETQYF
TRBV28	CASSTSRTGSYEQYF
TRBV4-2	CASSQESWLAGNEQFF
TRBV4-2	CASSQPRDRSYSANYGYTF
TRBV11-2	CASSLSANEQFF
TRBV19	CASSSFGFEQYF
TRBV7-9	CASRQLAEGEQFF
TRBV6-1	CASSEAVLGSYEQYF
TRBV7-3	CASSLGTSGVKNEQFF
TRBV11-3	CASSPGTGAYEQYF
TRBV7-2	CASSLGGGYTF
TRBV2	CASSESGYTF
TRBV28	CASSPGGIDQPQHF
TRBV5-1	CASKQGNTEAFF
TRBV6-5	CASSYLRGSSYNEQFF
TRBV7-3	CASSLIGTDTQYF
TRBV13	CASSKKAGTGTTVKLFF
TRBV5-6	CASSLGSTGELFF
TRBV6-1	CASSDFWEGTQYF
TRBV5-1	CASSEFFETQYF
TRBV7-3	CATKDLNTGELFF
TRBV27	CASSLSGQGFYEQYF
TRBV27	CASSLFEQSGTGPTDTQYF
TRBV7-3	CASSLTGQNEQYF
TRBV7-3	CASSWGTGELFF
TRBV7-3	CASSSRVARMGEQFF
TRBV6-1	CASSEEPGTGGYSNQPQHF
TRBV4-3	CASSQEGLAGGLNEQFF
TRBV7-3	CASSLTPRTGGTDTQYF
TRBV6-7	CASSPRLAGVGPNREQFF
TRBV4-3	CASSQEGTGQYEQYF
TRBV7-2	CASSLVGMESAFF
TRBV7-2	CASSPHGTGDWEQYF
TRBV6-6	CASKVAGDPYEQYF
TRBV18	CASSPDPYEQYF
TRBV7-9	CASSLQDDYEQYF
TRBV5-1	CASSSNRGSGNTIYF
TRBV6-1	CASSGVSGLSEAFF
TRBV7-9	CASSLAVNEKLFF
TRBV2	CASTAHGDGTGELFF